The clone carrying this T cell receptor (beta chain) was recorded many times. Its antigen remains unknown. This record belongs to a study of molecular identifiers for immune sequencing clone quantification. The V end lost 5 bases, the J end lost 5 bases, and 13 bases lay between the germline ends. Germline assignment: CDR1 MGHDK and CDR2 SYGVNS. This CDR3 region has 13 residues. Previously described methods and listed TCR primers produced bulk TCR libraries. TCRdb recomputed calls from the PCR reads with MiXCR, one row per CDR3 protein. The sample has 250,000 to 350,000 distinct CDR3 sequences, about a fifth seen once; the top ten hold 0.7% to 0.9%. General study results and limits: One cell's worth of spiked Jurkat TCR RNA was reportedly detectable among some 1 million naive cells.

It was from about 19,000 to 1,100,000 sorted cells, with 10%, 30% or 50% RNA, that naive CD8 libraries came. This receptor was obtained from a human donor in good health. Some libraries in this study had Jurkat cell RNA spiked in. V is TRBV25-1 and J is TRBJ2-7, with no clear D. Sequencing was performed on naive CD8+ T cells from blood, with Jurkat cell RNA spiked in. Subset: FACS-sorted CD8+CD4-CCR7+CD45RA+ naive T cells. The CDR3 sequence is CASSSQTLNEQYF. The CDR3 nucleotides read TGTGCCAGCAGTTCCCAGACCCTGAACGAGCAGTACTTC.